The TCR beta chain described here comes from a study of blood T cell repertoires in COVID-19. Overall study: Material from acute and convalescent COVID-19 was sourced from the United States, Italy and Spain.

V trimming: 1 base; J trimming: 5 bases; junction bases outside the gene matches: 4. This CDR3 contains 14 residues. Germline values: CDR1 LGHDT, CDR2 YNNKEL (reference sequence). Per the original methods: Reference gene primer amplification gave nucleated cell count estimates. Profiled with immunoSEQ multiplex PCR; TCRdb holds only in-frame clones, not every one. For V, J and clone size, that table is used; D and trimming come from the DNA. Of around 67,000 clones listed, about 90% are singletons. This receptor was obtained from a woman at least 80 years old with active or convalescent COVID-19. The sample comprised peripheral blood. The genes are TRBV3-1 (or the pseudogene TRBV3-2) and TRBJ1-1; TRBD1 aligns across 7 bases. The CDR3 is CASSQVHRGTEAFF. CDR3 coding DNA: TGTGCCAGCAGCCAAGTTCACAGGGGAACTGAAGCTTTCTTT.